This T cell receptor (beta chain) emerged from a study of T-cell memory formation after mild COVID-19. Study background: Among the donors, TCR clusters were largely specific to each donor.

Germline V gives CDR1 LNHNV, CDR2 YYDKDF (reference sequence). The CDR3 spans 14 residues. V shed 5 bases, J shed 5 bases, and the junction held 4 bases outside the gene matches. Each CDR3 protein gets one entry after TCRdb re-called the 5' RACE reads with MiXCR. The table has under 200,000 distinct CDR3 sequences, less than 40% seen once. Remarks on this clonotype: The antigen is unknown.

Findings and limits, study-wide: Pre-infection memory showed some responding clones, and this suggested that cross-reactive memory joined.

The chain uses TRBV15 and TRBJ1-5; TRBD1 aligns across 9 bases. This clonotype was obtained from an adult woman who had mild COVID-19 (a few samples of this study predate the infection). Cell type and time point are not known. Sequenced sample: PBMCs or a T cell subset sorted from them (not recorded which). CDR3 bases: TGTGCCACCAGCGACCGACAGGGGGATCAGCCCCAGCATTTT. This encodes CATSDRQGDQPQHF.